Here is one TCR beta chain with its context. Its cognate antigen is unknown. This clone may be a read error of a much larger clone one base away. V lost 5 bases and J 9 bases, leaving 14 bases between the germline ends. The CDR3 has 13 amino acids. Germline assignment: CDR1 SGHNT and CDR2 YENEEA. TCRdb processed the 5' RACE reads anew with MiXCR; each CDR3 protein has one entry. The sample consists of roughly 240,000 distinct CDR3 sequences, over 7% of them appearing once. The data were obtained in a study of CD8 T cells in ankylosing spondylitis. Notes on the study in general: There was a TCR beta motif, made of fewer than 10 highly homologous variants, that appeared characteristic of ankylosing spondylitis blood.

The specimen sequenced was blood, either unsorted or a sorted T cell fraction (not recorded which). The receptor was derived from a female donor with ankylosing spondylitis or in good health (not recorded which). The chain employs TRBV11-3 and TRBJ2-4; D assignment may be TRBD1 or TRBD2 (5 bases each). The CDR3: CASSPRDGSIQYF. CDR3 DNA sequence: TGTGCCAGCAGCCCCCGGGACGGAAGCATTCAGTACTTC. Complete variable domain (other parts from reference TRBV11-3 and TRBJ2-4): EAGVVQSPRYKIIEKKQPVAFWCNPISGHNTLYWYLQNLGQGPELLIRYENEEAVDDSQLPKDRFSAERLKGVDSTLKIQPAELGDSAVYLCASSPRDGSIQYFGAGTRLSVL.